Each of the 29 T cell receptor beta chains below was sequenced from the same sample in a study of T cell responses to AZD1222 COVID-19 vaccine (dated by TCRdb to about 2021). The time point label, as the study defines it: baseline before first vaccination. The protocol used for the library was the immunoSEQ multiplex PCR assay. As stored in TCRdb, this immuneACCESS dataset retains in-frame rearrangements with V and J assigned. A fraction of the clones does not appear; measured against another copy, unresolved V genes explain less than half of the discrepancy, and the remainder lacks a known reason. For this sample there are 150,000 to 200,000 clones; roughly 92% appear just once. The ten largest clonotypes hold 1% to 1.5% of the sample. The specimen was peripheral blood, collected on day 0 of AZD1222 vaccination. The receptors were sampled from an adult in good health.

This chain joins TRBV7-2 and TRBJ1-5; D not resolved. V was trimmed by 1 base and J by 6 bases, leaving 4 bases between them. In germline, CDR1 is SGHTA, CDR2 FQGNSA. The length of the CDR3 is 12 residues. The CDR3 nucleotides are TGTGCCAGCAGCTTAGTGTTTCAGCCCCAGCATTTT. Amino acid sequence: CASSLVFQPQHF.

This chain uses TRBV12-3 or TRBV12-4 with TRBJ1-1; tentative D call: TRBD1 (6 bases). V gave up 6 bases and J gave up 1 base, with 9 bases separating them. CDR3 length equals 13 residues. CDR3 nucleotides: TGTGCCAGCAGGGAACAGGGGAACACTGAAGCTTTCTTT. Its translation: CASREQGNTEAFF.

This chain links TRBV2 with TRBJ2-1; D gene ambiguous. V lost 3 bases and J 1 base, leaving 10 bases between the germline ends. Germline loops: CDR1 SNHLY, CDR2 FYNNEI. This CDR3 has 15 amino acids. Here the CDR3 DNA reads TGTGCCAGCAGTGACCGACATGCATCCTACAATGAGCAGTTCTTC. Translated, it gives CASSDRHASYNEQFF. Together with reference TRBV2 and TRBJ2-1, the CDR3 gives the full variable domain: EPEVTQTPSHQVTQMGQEVILRCVPISNHLYFYWYRQILGQKVEFLVSFYNNEISEKSEIFDDQFSVERPDGSNFTLKIRSTKLEDSAMYFCASSDRHASYNEQFFGPGTRLTVL.

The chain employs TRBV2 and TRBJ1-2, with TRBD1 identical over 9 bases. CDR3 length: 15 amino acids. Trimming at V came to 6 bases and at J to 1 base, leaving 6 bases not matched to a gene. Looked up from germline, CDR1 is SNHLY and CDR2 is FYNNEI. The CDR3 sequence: CASRQGAPVNYGYTF. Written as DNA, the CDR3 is TGTGCCAGCAGACAGGGGGCTCCTGTTAACTATGGCTACACCTTC.

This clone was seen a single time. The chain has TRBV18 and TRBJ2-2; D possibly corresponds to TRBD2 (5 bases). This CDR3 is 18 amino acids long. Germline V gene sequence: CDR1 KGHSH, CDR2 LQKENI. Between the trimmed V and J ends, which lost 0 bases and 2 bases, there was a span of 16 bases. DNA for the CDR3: TGTGCCAGCTCACCACCTGATACTCGAGGGATTAACACCGGGGAGCTGTTTTTT. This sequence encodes CASSPPDTRGINTGELFF.

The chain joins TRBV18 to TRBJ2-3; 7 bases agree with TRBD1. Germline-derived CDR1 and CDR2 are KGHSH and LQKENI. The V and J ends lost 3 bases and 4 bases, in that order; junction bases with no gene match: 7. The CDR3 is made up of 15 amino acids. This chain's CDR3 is CASSPRQGSSDTQYF. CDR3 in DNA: TGTGCCAGCTCACCCCGACAGGGCAGCTCAGATACGCAGTATTTT.

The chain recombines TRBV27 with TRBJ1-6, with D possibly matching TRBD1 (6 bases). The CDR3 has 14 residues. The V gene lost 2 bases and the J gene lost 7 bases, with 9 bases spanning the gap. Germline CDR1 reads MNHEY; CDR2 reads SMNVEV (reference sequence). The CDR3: CASSLRGENSPLHF. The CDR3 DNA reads TGTGCCAGCAGTTTAAGGGGGGAAAATTCACCCCTCCACTTT.

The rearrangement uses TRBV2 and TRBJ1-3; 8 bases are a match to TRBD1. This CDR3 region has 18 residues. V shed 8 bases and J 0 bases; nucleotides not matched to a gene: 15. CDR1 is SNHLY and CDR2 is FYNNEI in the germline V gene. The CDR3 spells CASQGMRQGLASGNTIYF. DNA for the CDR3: TGTGCCAGCCAGGGCATGAGACAGGGGTTGGCCTCTGGAAACACCATATATTTT.

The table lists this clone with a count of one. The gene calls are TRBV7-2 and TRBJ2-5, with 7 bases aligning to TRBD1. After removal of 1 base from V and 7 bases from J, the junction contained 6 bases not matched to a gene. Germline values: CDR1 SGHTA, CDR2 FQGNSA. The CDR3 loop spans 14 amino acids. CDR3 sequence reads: CASSLETGYGTQYF. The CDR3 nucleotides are TGTGCCAGCAGCTTAGAGACAGGGTACGGGACCCAGTACTTC.

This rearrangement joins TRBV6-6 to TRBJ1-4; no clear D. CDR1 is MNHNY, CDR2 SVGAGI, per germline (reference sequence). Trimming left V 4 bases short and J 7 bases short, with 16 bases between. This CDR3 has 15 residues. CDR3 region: CASSSPSRVAEKLFF. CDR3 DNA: TGTGCCAGCAGTTCCCCGTCAAGGGTGGCTGAAAAACTGTTTTTT.

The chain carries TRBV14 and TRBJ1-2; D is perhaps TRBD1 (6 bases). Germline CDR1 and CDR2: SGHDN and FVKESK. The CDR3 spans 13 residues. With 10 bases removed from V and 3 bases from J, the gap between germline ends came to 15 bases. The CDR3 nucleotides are TGTGCCATCCGGGGGCCAGGGGACTATGGCTACACCTTC. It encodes CAIRGPGDYGYTF.

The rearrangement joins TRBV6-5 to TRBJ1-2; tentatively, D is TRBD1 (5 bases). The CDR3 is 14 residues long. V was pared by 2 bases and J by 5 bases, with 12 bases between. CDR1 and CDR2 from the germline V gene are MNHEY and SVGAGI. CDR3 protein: CASSYTRGLYGYTF. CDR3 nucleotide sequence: TGTGCCAGCAGTTACACGAGGGGTCTGTATGGCTACACCTTC.

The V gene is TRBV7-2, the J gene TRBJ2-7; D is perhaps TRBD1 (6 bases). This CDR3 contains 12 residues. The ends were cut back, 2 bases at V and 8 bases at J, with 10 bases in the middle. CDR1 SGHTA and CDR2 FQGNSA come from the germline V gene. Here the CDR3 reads CASSLQGQQQYF. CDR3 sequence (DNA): TGTGCCAGCAGCTTACAGGGGCAACAGCAGTACTTC.

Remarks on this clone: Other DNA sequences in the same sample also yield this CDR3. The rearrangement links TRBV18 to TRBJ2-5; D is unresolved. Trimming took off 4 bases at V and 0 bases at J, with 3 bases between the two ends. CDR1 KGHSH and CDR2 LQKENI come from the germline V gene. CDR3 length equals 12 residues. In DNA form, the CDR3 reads TGTGCCAGCTCACTGTACCAAGAGACCCAGTACTTC. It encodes CASSLYQETQYF.

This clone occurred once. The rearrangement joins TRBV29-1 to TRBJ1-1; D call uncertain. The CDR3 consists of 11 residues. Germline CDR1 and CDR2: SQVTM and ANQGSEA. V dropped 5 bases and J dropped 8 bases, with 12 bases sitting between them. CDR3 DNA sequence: TGCAGCGTTTCAGTCTTTTCCGAAGCTTTCTTT. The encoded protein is CSVSVFSEAFF.

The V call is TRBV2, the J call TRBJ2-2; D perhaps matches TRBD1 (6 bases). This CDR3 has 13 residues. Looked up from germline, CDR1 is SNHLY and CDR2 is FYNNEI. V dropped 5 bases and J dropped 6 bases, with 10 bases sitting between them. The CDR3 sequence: CASSNQGSGELFF. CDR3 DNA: TGTGCCAGCAGTAACCAGGGGTCCGGGGAGCTGTTTTTT.

The CDR3 is CASENQAGNTIYF. The CDR3 DNA reads as TGTGCCAGCGAAAATCAGGCTGGAAACACCATATATTTT. The chain uses TRBV12-3 or TRBV12-4 and TRBJ1-3, with D unresolved. The CDR3 length is 13 residues. V was cut by 8 bases and J by 2 bases, with 10 bases left in between.

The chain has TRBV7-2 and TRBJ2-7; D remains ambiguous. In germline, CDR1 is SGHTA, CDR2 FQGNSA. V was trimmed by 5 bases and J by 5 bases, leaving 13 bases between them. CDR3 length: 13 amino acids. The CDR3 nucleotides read TGTGCCAGCAGCCGCGACGCGGTCCACGAGCAGTACTTC. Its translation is CASSRDAVHEQYF.

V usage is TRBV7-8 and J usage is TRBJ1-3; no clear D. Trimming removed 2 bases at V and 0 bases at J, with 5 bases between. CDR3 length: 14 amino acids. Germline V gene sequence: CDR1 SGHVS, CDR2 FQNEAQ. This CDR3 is CASSLQLSGNTIYF. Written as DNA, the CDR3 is TGTGCCAGCAGCTTACAACTCTCTGGAAACACCATATATTTT. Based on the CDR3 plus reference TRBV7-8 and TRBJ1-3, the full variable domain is GAGVSQSPRYKVAKRGQDVALRCDPISGHVSLFWYQQALGQGPEFLTYFQNEAQLDKSGLPSDRFFAERPEGSVSTLKIQRTQQEDSAVYLCASSLQLSGNTIYFGEGSWLTVV.

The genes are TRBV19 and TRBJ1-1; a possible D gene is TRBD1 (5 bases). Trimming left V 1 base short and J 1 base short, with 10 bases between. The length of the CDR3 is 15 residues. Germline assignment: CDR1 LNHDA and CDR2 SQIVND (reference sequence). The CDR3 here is CASSIGGLGNTEAFF. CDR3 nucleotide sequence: TGTGCCAGTAGTATAGGGGGCCTAGGGAACACTGAAGCTTTCTTT. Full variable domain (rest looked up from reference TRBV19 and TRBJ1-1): DGGITQSPKYLFRKEGQNVTLSCEQNLNHDAMYWYRQDPGQGLRLIYYSQIVNDFQKGDIAEGYSVSREKKESFPLTVTSAQKNPTAFYLCASSIGGLGNTEAFFGQGTRLTVV.

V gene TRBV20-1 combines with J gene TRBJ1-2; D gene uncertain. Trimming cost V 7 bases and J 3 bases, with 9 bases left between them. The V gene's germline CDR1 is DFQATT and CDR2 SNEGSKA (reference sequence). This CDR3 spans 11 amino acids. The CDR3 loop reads CSGWGDYGYTF. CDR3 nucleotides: TGCAGTGGATGGGGTGACTATGGCTACACCTTC.

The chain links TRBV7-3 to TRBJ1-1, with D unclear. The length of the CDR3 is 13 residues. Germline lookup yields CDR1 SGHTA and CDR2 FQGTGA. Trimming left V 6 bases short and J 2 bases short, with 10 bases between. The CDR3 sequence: CASRRTVNTEAFF. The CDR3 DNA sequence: TGTGCCAGCAGGCGTACAGTTAACACTGAAGCTTTCTTT.

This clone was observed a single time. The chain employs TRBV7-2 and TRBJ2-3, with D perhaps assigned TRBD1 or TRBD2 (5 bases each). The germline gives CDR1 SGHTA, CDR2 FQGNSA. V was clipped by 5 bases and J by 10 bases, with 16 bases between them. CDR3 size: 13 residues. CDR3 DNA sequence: TGTGCCAGCAGCAGAGGGACGGTTCTTCCGCAGTATTTT. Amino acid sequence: CASSRGTVLPQYF.

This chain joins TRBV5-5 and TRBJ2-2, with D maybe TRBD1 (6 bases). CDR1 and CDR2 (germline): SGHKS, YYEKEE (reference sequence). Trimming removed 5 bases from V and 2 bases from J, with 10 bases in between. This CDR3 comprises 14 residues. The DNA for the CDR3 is TGTGCCAGCAGGTGGACAGAAAACACCGGGGAGCTGTTTTTT. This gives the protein CASRWTENTGELFF.

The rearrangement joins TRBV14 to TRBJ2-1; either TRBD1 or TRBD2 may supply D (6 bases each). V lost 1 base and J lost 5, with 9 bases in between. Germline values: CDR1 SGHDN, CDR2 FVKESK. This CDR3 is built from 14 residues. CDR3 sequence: CASSQAGAHNEQFF. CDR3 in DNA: TGTGCCAGCAGCCAAGCGGGGGCCCACAATGAGCAGTTCTTC.

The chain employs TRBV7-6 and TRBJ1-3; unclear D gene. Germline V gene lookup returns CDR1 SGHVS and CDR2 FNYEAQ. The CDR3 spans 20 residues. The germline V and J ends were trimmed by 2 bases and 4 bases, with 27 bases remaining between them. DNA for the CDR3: TGTGCCAGCAGCTTACTCCGGAAACAACCCAAGGGTAGTATCGGAAACACCATATATTTT. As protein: CASSLLRKQPKGSIGNTIYF.

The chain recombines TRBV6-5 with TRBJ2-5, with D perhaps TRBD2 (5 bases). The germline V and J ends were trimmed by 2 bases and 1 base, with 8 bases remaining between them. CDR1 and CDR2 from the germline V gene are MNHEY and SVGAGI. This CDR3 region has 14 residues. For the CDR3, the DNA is TGTGCCAGCAGTTACGGCGGGTCCCAAGAGACCCAGTACTTC. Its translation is CASSYGGSQETQYF.

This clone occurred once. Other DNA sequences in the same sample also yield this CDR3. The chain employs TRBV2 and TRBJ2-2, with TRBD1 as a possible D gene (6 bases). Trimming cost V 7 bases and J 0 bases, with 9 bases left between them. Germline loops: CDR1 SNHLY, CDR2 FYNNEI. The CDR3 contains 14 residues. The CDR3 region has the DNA TGTGCCAGCACCGGGACAACGAACACCGGGGAGCTGTTTTTT. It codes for CASTGTTNTGELFF.

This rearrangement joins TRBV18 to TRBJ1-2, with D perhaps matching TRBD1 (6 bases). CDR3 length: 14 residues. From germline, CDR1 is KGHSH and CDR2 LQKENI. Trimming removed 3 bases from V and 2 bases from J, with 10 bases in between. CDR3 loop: CASSPEDRNYGYTF. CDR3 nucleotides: TGTGCCAGCTCACCCGAAGACAGGAACTATGGCTACACCTTC.